This is a list of T cell receptor beta chains from one sample in a study of early T cells in non-severe SARS-CoV-2 infection. Using its own MiXCR run on the 5' RACE reads, TCRdb lists one record per CDR3 protein. In the table there are about 69,000 distinct CDR3 sequences, approximately 14% of which are singletons. Material for sequencing was whole blood. The receptors come from an adult who was a healthcare worker with PCR-confirmed SARS-CoV-2 infection or an uninfected control (not recorded which). CDR3s include the opening cysteine and the closing phenylalanine or tryptophan. Fields, in order: J gene, V gene, clone size, D gene, CDR3 protein, CDR3 DNA. D genes are given only for firm matches. Some rows have no size entry. The others give once, few or many, or a class for an expanded clone.

TRBJ2-2,TRBV11-2,many,-,CASSLDPSRRELFF,TGTGCCAGCAGCCTAGACCCGTCACGGAGGGAGCTGTTTTTT
TRBJ1-2,TRBV4-2,many,-,CASSQETRGISPSGYTF,TGTGCCAGCAGCCAAGAAACAAGGGGGATATCACCTAGTGGCTACACCTTC
TRBJ2-7,TRBV21-1,few,-,CASSKSADRLYEQYF,TGTGCCAGCAGCAAAAGCGCTGACAGGCTCTACGAGCAGTACTTC
TRBJ1-1,TRBV11-2,-,-,CASSLGGGPTEAFF,TGTGCCAGCAGCTTAGGTGGGGGGCCCACTGAAGCTTTCTTT
TRBJ2-3,TRBV9,many,-,CASSVEAGRSTDTQYF,TGTGCCAGCAGCGTAGAGGCGGGGAGAAGCACAGATACGCAGTATTTT
TRBJ2-1,TRBV20-1,-,-,CSAHPASFGSYNEQFF,TGCAGTGCTCACCCCGCGTCGTTTGGGTCCTACAATGAGCAGTTCTTC
TRBJ2-1,TRBV3-1,-,-,CASSQTLATEQFF,TGTGCCAGCAGCCAGACACTAGCTACTGAGCAGTTCTTC
TRBJ1-1,TRBV12-3/TRBV12-4,few,TRBD1,CASSPTTGSATEAFF,TGTGCCAGCAGTCCGACGACAGGGTCGGCCACTGAAGCTTTCTTT
TRBJ1-1,TRBV29-1,-,-,CSVDGGQRAFF,TGCAGCGTTGATGGAGGGCAGAGAGCTTTCTTT
TRBJ2-5,TRBV20-1,few,-,CSASGGRGMKTQYF,TGCAGTGCTAGTGGGGGGCGCGGGATGAAGACCCAGTACTTC
TRBJ1-6,TRBV4-3,-,-,CASSQEHGNSPLHF,TGCGCCAGCAGCCAAGAGCACGGAAATTCACCCCTCCACTTT
TRBJ2-1,TRBV29-1,-,-,CSVKALGSYNEQFF,TGCAGCGTGAAGGCTCTTGGTTCCTACAATGAGCAGTTCTTC
TRBJ2-1,TRBV19,-,TRBD1,CASSGQGGPNEQFF,TGTGCCAGTAGCGGACAGGGGGGCCCCAATGAGCAGTTCTTC
TRBJ2-1,TRBV12-3/TRBV12-4,many,-,CASSLFVSYNEQFF,TGTGCCAGCAGTTTATTTGTCTCCTACAATGAGCAGTTCTTC
TRBJ2-2,TRBV4-1,-,-,CASSQALTGYTGELFF,TGCGCCAGCAGCCAAGCCCTAACAGGTTACACCGGGGAGCTGTTTTTT
TRBJ1-1,TRBV6-6,-,-,CASTKRRGDTEAFF,TGTGCCAGCACGAAACGTAGGGGGGACACTGAAGCTTTCTTT
TRBJ2-3,TRBV3-1,few,TRBD2,CASSQQRGISTDTQYF,TGTGCCAGCAGCCAACAGCGGGGGATTAGCACAGATACGCAGTATTTT